This TCR beta chain was retrieved from a study of long-term antiretroviral therapy in people with HIV. Survey-level immunoSEQ v3.0 assays were run. The target of sequencing was about 40,000-50,000 T-cell genomes per sample. Profiling relied on immunoSEQ multiplex PCR, and the TCRdb table lists in-frame clones only, not all of them. In the table there are 32,000 or so clones, over 65% of which are singletons. This TCR derives from a woman aged 50 to 60 with HIV. The sample was unsorted PBMCs, taken 2 years after starting antiretroviral therapy.

This chain's CDR3 is CASSNLEYEQFF. CDR3 bases: TGTGCCAGCTCAAATTTAGAGTATGAGCAGTTCTTC. The genes are TRBV18 and TRBJ2-1, with no clear D. CDR1 is KGHSH and CDR2 is LQKENI in the germline V gene. V gave up 5 bases and J gave up 8 bases, with 10 bases separating them. The CDR3 length is 12 residues.